Listed below are T cell receptor beta chains from one sample, sequenced in a study of cytomegalovirus exposure and HLA in healthy donors. Sequencing was performed with immunoSEQ multiplex PCR; in TCRdb, only in-frame clones are kept and a portion is missing. In all, the sample yields 150,000 to 200,000 clones. Sequencing was carried out using PBMCs. These receptors all stem from a man aged 25 to 40 in good health and CMV-seronegative. Both conserved end residues are part of each CDR3. A D gene is named only where the DNA matches it firmly.

TRBV10-1	TRBJ2-7	NA	CASSGTGDSSALYEQYF	TGCGCCAGCAGTGGAACGGGAGATTCTTCCGCCCTCTACGAGCAGTACTTC
TRBV6-5	TRBJ1-2	NA	CASSYGLGAYGYTF	TGTGCCAGCAGTTACGGGCTGGGGGCCTATGGCTACACCTTC
TRBV21-1	TRBJ2-7	NA	CASSSEAYEQYF	TGTGCCAGCAGCTCAGAAGCCTACGAGCAGTACTTC
TRBV18	TRBJ2-7	TRBD2	CASSPSGSYEQYF	TGTGCCAGCTCACCCAGCGGGAGCTACGAGCAGTACTTC
TRBV7-9	TRBJ2-3	NA	CASSFSQGTDTQYF	TGTGCCAGCAGCTTTTCCCAGGGCACAGATACGCAGTATTTT
TRBV18	TRBJ1-5	TRBD1	CASSSDRGSNQPQHF	TGTGCCAGCTCAAGCGACAGGGGAAGCAATCAGCCCCAGCATTTT
TRBV30	TRBJ1-3	TRBD1	CAWSFQGALGNTIYF	TGTGCCTGGAGTTTTCAGGGGGCGCTTGGAAACACCATATATTTT
TRBV2	TRBJ1-4	TRBD1	CASSPQQGFGEKLFF	TGTGCCAGCAGTCCACAACAGGGGTTCGGTGAAAAACTGTTTTTT
TRBV6-1	TRBJ1-5	NA	CASSPDGGLQPQHF	TGTGCCAGCTCGCCGGACGGGGGGCTTCAGCCCCAGCATTTT
TRBV5-1	TRBJ1-1	NA	CASSLTGNTEAFF	TGCGCCAGCAGCCTTACAGGTAACACTGAAGCTTTCTTT
TRBV6-5	TRBJ2-7	TRBD1	CASSFDRAYEQYF	TGTGCCAGCAGTTTTGACAGGGCCTACGAGCAGTACTTC
TRBV4-2	TRBJ2-1	TRBD2	CASKTGGGVDNEQFF	TGTGCCAGCAAAACCGGCGGGGGGGTCGACAATGAGCAGTTCTTC
TRBV28	TRBJ1-5	NA	CASSSAGKPQHF	TGTGCCAGCAGTTCCGCCGGGAAGCCCCAGCATTTT
TRBV27	TRBJ2-3	NA	CASRSEYTQYF	TGTGCCAGCAGATCGGAGTATACGCAGTATTTT
TRBV10-3	TRBJ1-2	NA	CAISESRGPEGYTF	TGTGCCATCAGTGAGTCGCGGGGCCCAGAAGGCTACACCTTC
TRBV6-5	TRBJ1-1	NA	CASSTAGVATEAFF	TGTGCCAGCAGTACGGCCGGGGTAGCCACTGAAGCTTTCTTT
TRBV11-2	TRBJ2-7	TRBD2	CASSTGGSGSSREQYF	TGTGCCAGCAGCACGGGGGGCAGCGGGAGTTCACGGGAGCAGTACTTC
TRBV7-9	TRBJ1-5	NA	CASRLGDQPQHF	TGTGCCAGCAGGCTCGGGGATCAGCCCCAGCATTTT
TRBV5-1	TRBJ2-5	TRBD1	CASSSGQGKETQYF	TGCGCCAGCAGCTCGGGACAGGGGAAGGAGACCCAGTACTTC
TRBV9	TRBJ1-5	NA	CASSVSEGANQPQHF	TGTGCCAGCAGCGTAAGTGAGGGCGCGAATCAGCCCCAGCATTTT
TRBV7-2	TRBJ2-2	NA	CASSLAPSGVPGELFF	TGTGCCAGCAGCTTAGCGCCGTCAGGGGTGCCCGGGGAGCTGTTTTTT
TRBV25-1	TRBJ2-3	NA	CASSDRDTQYF	TGTGCCAGCAGTGACAGGGATACGCAGTATTTT
TRBV10-3	TRBJ1-5	NA	CAISDGGNQPQHF	TGTGCCATCAGTGATGGCGGGAATCAGCCCCAGCATTTT
TRBV9	TRBJ1-1	NA	CASSGQATNTEAFF	TGTGCCAGCAGCGGACAGGCGACGAACACTGAAGCTTTCTTT
TRBV19	TRBJ2-1	TRBD2	CASSIGTSNEQFF	TGTGCCAGTAGTATCGGGACTAGCAATGAGCAGTTCTTC
TRBV5-1	TRBJ2-3	NA	CASSPGVAVRTDTQYF	TGCGCCAGCAGCCCTGGGGTAGCGGTCCGCACAGATACGCAGTATTTT
TRBV11-2	TRBJ2-7	TRBD1	CASSYGPGTGDYEQYF	TGTGCCAGCAGCTATGGCCCCGGGACAGGGGACTACGAGCAGTACTTC
TRBV7-9	TRBJ2-1	NA	CASSLGYSGGTYNEQFF	TGTGCCAGCAGCTTAGGGTACAGCGGAGGGACCTACAATGAGCAGTTCTTC
TRBV27	TRBJ2-5	NA	CASSFRGGSYRETQYF	TGTGCCAGCAGTTTTAGAGGAGGGTCGTATAGAGAGACCCAGTACTTC
TRBV28	TRBJ2-6	NA	CASFTPTGANVLTF	TGTGCCAGCTTTACACCAACTGGGGCCAACGTCCTGACTTTC
TRBV5-4	TRBJ2-7	TRBD2	CASSLSASGGSYEQYF	TGTGCCAGCAGCTTGTCGGCTAGCGGGGGCTCCTACGAGCAGTACTTC
TRBV7-9	TRBJ1-2	TRBD1	CASSTPGQGYGYTF	TGTGCCAGCAGCACCCCGGGACAGGGATATGGCTACACCTTC
TRBV9	TRBJ2-2	NA	CASSVGPGENTGELFF	TGTGCCAGCAGCGTAGGTCCGGGAGAAAACACCGGGGAGCTGTTTTTT
TRBV4-2	TRBJ2-7	TRBD1	CASSHAPGQGAFNEQYF	TGTGCCAGCAGCCATGCCCCGGGACAGGGGGCATTTAACGAGCAGTACTTC
TRBV7-2	TRBJ2-2	NA	CASRPRSGTGELFF	TGTGCCAGCAGGCCTAGGAGTGGGACCGGGGAGCTGTTTTTT
TRBV5-1	TRBJ2-1	TRBD2	CASSLGTSGYNEQFF	TGCGCCAGCAGCCTCGGGACTAGCGGCTACAATGAGCAGTTCTTC
TRBV6-1	TRBJ2-7	NA	CASNPRTDSYEQYF	TGTGCCAGCAACCCCAGGACGGACTCCTACGAGCAGTACTTC
TRBV19	TRBJ1-1	NA	CASSKYTEAFF	TGTGCCAGTAGTAAATATACTGAAGCTTTCTTT